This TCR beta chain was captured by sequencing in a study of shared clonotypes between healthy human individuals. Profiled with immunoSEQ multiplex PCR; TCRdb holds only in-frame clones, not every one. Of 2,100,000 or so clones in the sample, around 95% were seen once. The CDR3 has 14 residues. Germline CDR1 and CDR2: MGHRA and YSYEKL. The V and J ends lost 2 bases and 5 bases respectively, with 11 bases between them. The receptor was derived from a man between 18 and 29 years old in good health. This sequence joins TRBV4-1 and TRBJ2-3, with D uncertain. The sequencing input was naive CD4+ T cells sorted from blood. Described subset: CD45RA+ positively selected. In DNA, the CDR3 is TGCGCCAGCAGCCAACCGATTTCTAGAGATACGCAGTATTTT. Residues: CASSQPISRDTQYF.